A selection of T cell receptor beta chains follows, all from one sample in a study of cytomegalovirus exposure and HLA in healthy donors. Clones were sequenced by immunoSEQ multiplex PCR, and TCRdb holds only the in-frame ones, with some missing. Of under 200,000 clones in the sample, over 75% were seen once. Sequencing was performed on PBMCs. Every receptor here comes from a woman in her forties or fifties in good health and CMV-seropositive. The CDR3 runs from the conserved cysteine through the conserved F or W.

V: TRBV5-1
J: TRBJ1-1
CDR3: CASGDIPTNTEAFF

V: TRBV13
J: TRBJ1-1
CDR3: CASSERTGGRMNTEAFF

V: TRBV6-5
J: TRBJ1-6
CDR3: CASSSPSGTANSPLHF

V: TRBV28
J: TRBJ1-5
CDR3: CASYIRGRGPQHF

V: TRBV28
J: TRBJ2-1
CDR3: CASSPGISSEIYNEQFF

V: TRBV4-3
J: TRBJ1-1
CDR3: CASSHQGADTEAFF

V: TRBV14
J: TRBJ2-7
CDR3: CASSPGTSGLYEQYF

V: TRBV18
J: TRBJ1-2
CDR3: CASSPTTSGGDYGYTF

V: TRBV11-2
J: TRBJ2-1
CDR3: CASSSWDRGSYNEQFF

V: TRBV18
J: TRBJ2-1
CDR3: CASSPREGEQFF

V: TRBV27
J: TRBJ1-2
CDR3: CASSGTGRSGYTF

V: TRBV19
J: TRBJ2-4
CDR3: CASSPYATGDPKNIQYF

V: TRBV19
J: TRBJ2-1
CDR3: CASRGASGSGEQFF

V: TRBV28
J: TRBJ2-7
CDR3: CASIVSGSVGEQYF

V: TRBV9
J: TRBJ2-5
CDR3: CASSTGQASGETQYF

V: TRBV11-2
J: TRBJ2-1
CDR3: CASSLEAQQFF

V: TRBV6-5
J: TRBJ2-5
CDR3: CASSYSGARDQETQYF

V: TRBV7-3
J: TRBJ2-5
CDR3: CASSLTGGVGETQYF

V: TRBV4-3
J: TRBJ1-1
CDR3: CASSQGQNTEAFF

V: TRBV18
J: TRBJ1-5
CDR3: CASSPTQGAGNQPQHF

V: TRBV7-2
J: TRBJ1-1
CDR3: CASSLVALTGGFLNTEAFF

V: TRBV7-2
J: TRBJ1-2
CDR3: CASSLRPGTGDGYTF

V: TRBV19
J: TRBJ1-2
CDR3: CASSTGLIGGYTF

V: TRBV9
J: TRBJ1-1
CDR3: CASSPPARSEAFF

V: TRBV7-7
J: TRBJ2-2
CDR3: CASSLAPGTANTGELFF

V: TRBV2
J: TRBJ2-7
CDR3: CASSGASGSYEQYF

V: TRBV27
J: TRBJ2-7
CDR3: CASRTGYYEQYF

V: TRBV5-6
J: TRBJ2-1
CDR3: CASSLPGLANNEQFF

V: TRBV7-2
J: TRBJ2-7
CDR3: CASSSSGSPYEQYF

V: TRBV9
J: TRBJ1-2
CDR3: CASSVGGAGGLSYGYTF

V: TRBV7-2
J: TRBJ2-1
CDR3: CASSLSTRQLFSYNEQFF

V: TRBV5-5
J: TRBJ1-1
CDR3: CASSLGGQGAFF

V: TRBV7-9
J: TRBJ2-7
CDR3: CSSSLYIAGASYEQYF

V: TRBV5-6
J: TRBJ2-1
CDR3: CASSVGSGPSSYNEQFF

V: TRBV15
J: TRBJ2-3
CDR3: CATSRIREFTDTQYF

V: TRBV19
J: TRBJ2-1
CDR3: CASTDIALARGRTYNEQFF

V: TRBV7-3
J: TRBJ2-1
CDR3: CASSSTSGHYNEQFF

V: TRBV6-1
J: TRBJ2-7
CDR3: CASSEASGPTYEQYF

V: TRBV27
J: TRBJ2-5
CDR3: CASRSSGAPRWTQYF

V: TRBV7-9
J: TRBJ1-1
CDR3: CSSSLARSPLRWNTEAFF

V: TRBV7-2
J: TRBJ2-5
CDR3: CASRLLAGGPETQYF

V: TRBV18
J: TRBJ1-1
CDR3: CASSLDRGYGNTEAFF